A selection of T cell receptor beta chains follows, all from one sample in a study of cytomegalovirus exposure and HLA in healthy donors. Using immunoSEQ multiplex PCR, the repertoire was profiled, and TCRdb retains in-frame clones only, with some absent. This table holds fewer than 200,000 clones, about 89% found once. The sample consisted of PBMCs. The origin of the receptors is a man aged 25-45 years in good health and CMV-seropositive. Both conserved end residues are part of each CDR3. Fields, in order: J gene, V gene, CDR3 protein.

TRBJ1-3	TRBV6-5	CASRDRGLGGNTIYF
TRBJ1-4	TRBV6-5	CASSKTGVNEKLFF
TRBJ2-1	TRBV20-1	CSGTSTDQQFF
TRBJ2-5	TRBV5-1	CASSLGGLGETQYF
TRBJ1-1	TRBV9	CASSDYRGSPEAFF
TRBJ2-7	TRBV7-2	CASSRRDSLGYEQYF
TRBJ2-7	TRBV28	CASSSWGTYEQYF
TRBJ2-7	TRBV7-2	CASSPTILAAQYF
TRBJ1-1	TRBV29-1	CSVALGAAQPRSPDTEAFF
TRBJ1-5	TRBV15	CATSRIRGPDQPQHF
TRBJ2-1	TRBV28	CASSLGDGNYNEQFF
TRBJ2-7	TRBV20-1	CSAGTRWEQYF
TRBJ2-3	TRBV7-2	CASSLMLSTDTQYF
TRBJ2-7	TRBV19	CASSIMAARTYEQYF
TRBJ2-3	TRBV9	CASSVVVQDTQYF
TRBJ1-1	TRBV6-5	CASSYGRVNTEAFF
TRBJ2-3	TRBV7-5	CARSLESGYNTDTQYF
TRBJ2-1	TRBV14	CASSQDRVAGGFQFF
TRBJ2-7	TRBV7-9	CASSSSGTGLIYEQYF
TRBJ1-3	TRBV30	CAWNRGSSGNTIYF
TRBJ1-1	TRBV7-9	CASSGPEGTEAFF
TRBJ1-1	TRBV6-5	CASSYAGVNTEAFF
TRBJ2-1	TRBV10-3	CAISEAGDEQFF
TRBJ2-5	TRBV4-3	CASSQDRRNQETQYF
TRBJ1-1	TRBV5-4	CASSSSGGRWTEAFF
TRBJ2-3	TRBV10-3	CASGTSGSTDTQYF
TRBJ1-1	TRBV6-1	CATRSPTLGNTEAFF
TRBJ2-2	TRBV7-2	CASSYSAGGTGELFF
TRBJ2-7	TRBV30	CAWGGQGYYEQYF
TRBJ2-3	TRBV7-2	CASSLAGGQDFIGTDTQYF
TRBJ2-7	TRBV9	CASSVEVRPYEQYF
TRBJ2-3	TRBV11-2	CASSLRQGEGTDTQYF
TRBJ2-2	TRBV7-7	CASSIDSTGELFF
TRBJ2-7	TRBV14	CASSQGMGSYEQYF
TRBJ2-1	TRBV30	CAWSVSDNEQFF
TRBJ1-1	TRBV19	CASSILPGTENTEAFF
TRBJ2-7	TRBV5-4	CASSLAGQYEQYF